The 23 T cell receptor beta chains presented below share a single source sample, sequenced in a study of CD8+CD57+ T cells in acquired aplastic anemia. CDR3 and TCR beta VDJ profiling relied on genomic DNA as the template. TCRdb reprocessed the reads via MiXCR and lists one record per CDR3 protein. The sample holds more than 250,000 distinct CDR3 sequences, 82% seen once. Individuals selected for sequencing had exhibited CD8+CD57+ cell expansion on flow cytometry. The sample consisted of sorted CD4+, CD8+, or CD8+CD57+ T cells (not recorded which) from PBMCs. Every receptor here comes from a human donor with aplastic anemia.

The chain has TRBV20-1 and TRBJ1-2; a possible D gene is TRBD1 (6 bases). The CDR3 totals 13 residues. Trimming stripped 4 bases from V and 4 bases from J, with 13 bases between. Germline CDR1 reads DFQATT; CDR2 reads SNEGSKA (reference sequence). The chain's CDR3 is CSATLPQGYGYTF. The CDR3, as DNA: TGCAGTGCTACCCTCCCACAGGGCTATGGCTACACCTTC.

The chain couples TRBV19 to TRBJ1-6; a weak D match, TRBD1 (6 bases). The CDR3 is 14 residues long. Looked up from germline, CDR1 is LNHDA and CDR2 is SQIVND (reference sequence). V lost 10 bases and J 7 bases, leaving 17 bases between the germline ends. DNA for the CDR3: TGTGCCACCCAGAGACAGGCGGGGAATTCACCCCTCCACTTT. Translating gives CATQRQAGNSPLHF.

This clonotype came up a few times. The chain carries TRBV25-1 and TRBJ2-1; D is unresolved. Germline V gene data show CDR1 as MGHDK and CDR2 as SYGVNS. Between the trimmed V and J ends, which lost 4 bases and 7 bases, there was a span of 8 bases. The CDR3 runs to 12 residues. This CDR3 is CASSAPPNEQFF. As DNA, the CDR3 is TGTGCCAGCAGTGCCCCGCCTAATGAGCAGTTCTTC.

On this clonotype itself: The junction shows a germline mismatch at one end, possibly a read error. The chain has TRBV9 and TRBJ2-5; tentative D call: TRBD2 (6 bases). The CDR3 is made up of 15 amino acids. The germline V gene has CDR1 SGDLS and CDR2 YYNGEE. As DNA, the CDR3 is TGTGCCAGCAGCGCACGCGGGACTGAGGGAGAGGCCCAGTACTTC. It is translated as CASSARGTEGEAQYF.

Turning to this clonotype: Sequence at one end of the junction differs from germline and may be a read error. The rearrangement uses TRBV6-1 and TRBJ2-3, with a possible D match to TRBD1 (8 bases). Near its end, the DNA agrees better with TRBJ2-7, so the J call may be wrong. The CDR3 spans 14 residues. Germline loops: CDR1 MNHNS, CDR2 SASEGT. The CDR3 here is CASRFTGGDYAQYF. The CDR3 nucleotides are TGTGCCAGCAGGTTCACAGGGGGGGACTACGCGCAGTACTTC.

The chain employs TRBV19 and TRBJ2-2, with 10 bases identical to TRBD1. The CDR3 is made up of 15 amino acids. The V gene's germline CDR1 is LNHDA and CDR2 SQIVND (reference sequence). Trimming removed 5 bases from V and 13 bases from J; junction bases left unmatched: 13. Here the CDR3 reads CASSAGTGASGSLFF. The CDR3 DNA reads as TGTGCCAGTAGTGCCGGGACAGGGGCGAGTGGTTCGCTGTTTTTT.

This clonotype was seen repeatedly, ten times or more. The DNA of the CDR3 is TGTGCCAGCAGCTTTGAAAGAGGCGGGGGGAGGGATGAGCAGTTCTTC. As protein: CASSFERGGGRDEQFF. This chain connects TRBV7-2 to TRBJ2-1; the match to TRBD2 covers 8 bases. This CDR3 contains 16 residues. The V segment lost 3 bases and the J segment 8 bases; nucleotides outside the gene matches: 12. The germline V gene encodes CDR1 SGHTA and CDR2 FQGNSA.

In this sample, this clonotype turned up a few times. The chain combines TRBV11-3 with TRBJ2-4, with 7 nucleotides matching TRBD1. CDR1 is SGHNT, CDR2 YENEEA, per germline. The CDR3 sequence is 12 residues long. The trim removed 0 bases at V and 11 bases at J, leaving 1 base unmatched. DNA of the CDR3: TGTGCCAGCAGCTTAGATGGGACAGTTCAGTACTTC. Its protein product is CASSLDGTVQYF.

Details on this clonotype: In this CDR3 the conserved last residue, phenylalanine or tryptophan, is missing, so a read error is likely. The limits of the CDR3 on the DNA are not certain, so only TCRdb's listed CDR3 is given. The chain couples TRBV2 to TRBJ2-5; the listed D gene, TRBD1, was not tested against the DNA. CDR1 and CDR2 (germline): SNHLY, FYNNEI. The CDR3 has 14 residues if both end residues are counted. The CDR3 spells CASSSGTDTEYFYS.

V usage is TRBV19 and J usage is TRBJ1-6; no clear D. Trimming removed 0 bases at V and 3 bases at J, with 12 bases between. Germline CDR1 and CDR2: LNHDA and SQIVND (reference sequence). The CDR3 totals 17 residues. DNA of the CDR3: TGTGCCAGTAGTATAGACGGGGTATTGGACTATAATTCACCCCTCCACTTT. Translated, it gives CASSIDGVLDYNSPLHF.

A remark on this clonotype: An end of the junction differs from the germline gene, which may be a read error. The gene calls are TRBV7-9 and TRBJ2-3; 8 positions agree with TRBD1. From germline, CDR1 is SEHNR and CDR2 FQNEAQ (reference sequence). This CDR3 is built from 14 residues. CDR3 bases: TGTGCCAGCAGCTTATCGGGACAGGTATACCCCCACTTTTTT. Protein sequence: CASSLSGQVYPHFF.

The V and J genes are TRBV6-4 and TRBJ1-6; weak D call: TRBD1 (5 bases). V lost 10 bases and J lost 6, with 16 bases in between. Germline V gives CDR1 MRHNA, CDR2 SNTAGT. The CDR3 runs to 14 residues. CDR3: CATLAGPVNSPLHF. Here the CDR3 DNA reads TGTGCCACTCTAGCGGGGCCCGTTAATTCACCCCTCCACTTT.

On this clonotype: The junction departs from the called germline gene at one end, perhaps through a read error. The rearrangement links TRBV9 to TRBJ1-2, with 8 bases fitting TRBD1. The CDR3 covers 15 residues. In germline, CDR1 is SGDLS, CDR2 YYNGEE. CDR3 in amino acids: CASSVAGGGEYGYTF. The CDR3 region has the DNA TGTGCCAGCAGCGTAGCAGGGGGCGGCGAATATGGGTACACCTTC.

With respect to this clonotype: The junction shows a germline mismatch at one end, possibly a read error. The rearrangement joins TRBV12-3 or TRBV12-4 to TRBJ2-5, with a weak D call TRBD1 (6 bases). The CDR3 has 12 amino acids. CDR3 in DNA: TGTGCCAGCGGTTTGGGGGCGGAGACCCAGTACTTC. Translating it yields CASGLGAETQYF.

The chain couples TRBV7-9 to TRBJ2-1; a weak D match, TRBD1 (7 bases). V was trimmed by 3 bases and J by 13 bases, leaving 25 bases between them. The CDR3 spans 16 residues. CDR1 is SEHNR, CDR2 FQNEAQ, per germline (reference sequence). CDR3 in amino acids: CASSFQGGTGEVFQFF. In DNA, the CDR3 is TGTGCCAGCAGCTTTCAGGGGGGCACCGGGGAGGTGTTTCAGTTCTTC.

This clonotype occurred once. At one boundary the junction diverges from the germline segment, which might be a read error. The CDR3 is CAGSLAGGIQYF. CDR3 in DNA: TGTGCCGGCAGCTTAGCGGGAGGCATTCAGTACTTC. The rearrangement joins TRBV11-2 to TRBJ2-4; TRBD2 aligns across 10 bases. CDR3 length: 12 amino acids. CDR1 is SGHAT and CDR2 is FQNNGV in the germline V gene.

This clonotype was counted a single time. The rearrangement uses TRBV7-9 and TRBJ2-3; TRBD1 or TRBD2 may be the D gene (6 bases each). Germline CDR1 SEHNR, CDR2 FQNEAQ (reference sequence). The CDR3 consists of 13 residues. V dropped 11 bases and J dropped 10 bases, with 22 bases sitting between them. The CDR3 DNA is TGTGCCTACGGGGACGGGGGCACACATGCGCAGTATTTT. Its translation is CAYGDGGTHAQYF. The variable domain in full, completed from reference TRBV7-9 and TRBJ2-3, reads DTGVSQNPRHKITKRGQNVTFRCDPISEHNRLYWYRQTLGQGPEFLTYFQNEAQLEKSRLLSDRFSAERPKGSFSTLEIQRTEQGDSAMYLCAYGDGGTHAQYFGPGTRLTVL.

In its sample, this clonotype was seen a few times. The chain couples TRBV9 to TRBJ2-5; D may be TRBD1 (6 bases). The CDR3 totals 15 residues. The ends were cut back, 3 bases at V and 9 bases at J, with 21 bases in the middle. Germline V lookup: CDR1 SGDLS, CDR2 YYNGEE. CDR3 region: CASSAGVSRNQPQYF. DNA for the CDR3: TGTGCCAGCAGCGCAGGGGTCTCGAGAAATCAGCCCCAGTACTTC.

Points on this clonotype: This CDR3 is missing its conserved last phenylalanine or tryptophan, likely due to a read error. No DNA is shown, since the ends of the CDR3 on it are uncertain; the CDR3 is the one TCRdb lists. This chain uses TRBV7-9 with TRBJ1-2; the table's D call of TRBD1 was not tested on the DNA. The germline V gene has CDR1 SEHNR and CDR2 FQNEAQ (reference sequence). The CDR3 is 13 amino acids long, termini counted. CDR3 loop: CASSQGGTGGYNV.

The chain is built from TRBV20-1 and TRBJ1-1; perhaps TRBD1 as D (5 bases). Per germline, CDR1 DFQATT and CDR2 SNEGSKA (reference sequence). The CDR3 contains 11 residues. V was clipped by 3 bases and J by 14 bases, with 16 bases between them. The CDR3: CSARRGAANFF. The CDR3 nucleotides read TGCAGTGCTAGGAGGGGCGCTGCTAACTTCTTT.

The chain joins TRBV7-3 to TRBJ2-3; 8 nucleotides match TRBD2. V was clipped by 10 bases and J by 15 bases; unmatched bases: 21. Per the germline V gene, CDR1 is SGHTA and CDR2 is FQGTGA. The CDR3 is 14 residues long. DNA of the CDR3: TGTGCCACCAACCAGGCGGGAGGCTACGATCAGTACTATTTT. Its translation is CATNQAGGYDQYYF.

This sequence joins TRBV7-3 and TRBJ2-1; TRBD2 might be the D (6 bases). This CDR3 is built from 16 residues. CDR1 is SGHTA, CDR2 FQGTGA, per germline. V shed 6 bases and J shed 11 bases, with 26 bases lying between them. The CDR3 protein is CASSSNGSWGDTQQFF. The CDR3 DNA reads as TGTGCCAGCAGTTCTAACGGGAGTTGGGGAGACACCCAGCAGTTCTTC.

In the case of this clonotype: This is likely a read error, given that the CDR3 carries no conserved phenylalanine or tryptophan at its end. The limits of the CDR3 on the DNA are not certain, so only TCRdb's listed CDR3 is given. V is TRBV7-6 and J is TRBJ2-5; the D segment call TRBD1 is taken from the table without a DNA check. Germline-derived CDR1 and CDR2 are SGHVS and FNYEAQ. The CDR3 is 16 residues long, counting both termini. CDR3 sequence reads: CASSSDRGHSPLHFGN.